This entry lists 26 T cell receptor beta chains sequenced from one sample in a study of patients and donors after allogeneic stem cell transplantation. Via MiXCR, TCRdb re-called the RT-PCR reads, giving one row per CDR3 protein. The sample carries over 150,000 distinct CDR3 sequences, roughly 31% recorded once. Sequenced material: blood, either unsorted or a sorted T cell fraction (not recorded which). The origin of the receptors is a human donor who was either an allogeneic HSCT recipient or a stem cell or donor lymphocyte infusion donor (not recorded which). It is not recorded whose cells these are; they may come from a transplant donor.

The table lists this clonotype with a few counts. The chain carries TRBV7-2 and TRBJ2-2; no clear D. The CDR3 length is 16 residues. V shed 5 bases and J shed 1 base, with 14 bases lying between them. Germline CDR1 and CDR2: SGHTA and FQGNSA. The CDR3 reads CASSPYRSLNTGELFF. The CDR3 DNA reads TGTGCCAGCAGCCCCTATCGTTCCCTGAACACCGGGGAGCTGTTTTTT.

This clonotype has only a few counts. The V and J genes are TRBV15 and TRBJ2-7, with D perhaps TRBD2 (5 bases). Trimming stripped 0 bases from V and 5 bases from J, with 14 bases between. The CDR3 sequence is 15 residues long. Per germline, CDR1 LNHNV and CDR2 YYDKDF (reference sequence). CDR3: CATSRDLLDLDEQYF. The CDR3 DNA sequence: TGTGCCACCAGCAGAGATTTACTAGATTTAGACGAGCAGTACTTC.

In its sample, this clonotype was seen many times. The chain links TRBV3-1 to TRBJ1-4, with D possibly being TRBD1 (5 bases). Germline assignment: CDR1 LGHDT and CDR2 YNNKEL (reference sequence). The CDR3 contains 15 residues. The ends were cut back, 4 bases at V and 4 bases at J, with 13 bases in the middle. CDR3 sequence reads: CASSLKQVYNEKLFF. CDR3 in DNA: TGTGCCAGCAGCCTGAAACAGGTCTATAATGAAAAACTGTTTTTT. The full variable domain, its missing parts supplied by reference TRBV3-1 and TRBJ1-4, is DTAVSQTPKYLVTQMGNDKSIKCEQNLGHDTMYWYKQDSKKFLKIMFSYNNKELIINETVPNRFSPKSPDKAHLNLHINSLELGDSAVYFCASSLKQVYNEKLFFGSGTQLSVL.

This clonotype occurred a few times. A junction end diverges from the germline sequence, so it may reflect a read error. The V and J genes are TRBV7-9 and TRBJ2-1; D may be TRBD2 (6 bases). This CDR3 has 13 residues. The germline gives CDR1 SEHNR, CDR2 FQNEAQ (reference sequence). CDR3 loop: CASSLAVGTLGLF. CDR3 DNA: TGTGCCAGCAGCTTAGCGGTTGGGACTCTTGGGCTCTTC.

CDR3 protein: CSATRQRDEPQHF. CDR3 DNA: TGCAGTGCCACGAGACAGCGGGATGAGCCCCAGCATTTT. V usage is TRBV20-1 and J usage is TRBJ1-5; a weak D match, TRBD1 (5 bases). The CDR3 has 13 amino acids. Germline CDR1 DFQATT, CDR2 SNEGSKA (reference sequence). Trimming pared 6 bases from V and 8 bases from J, leaving 17 bases between.

The CDR3 DNA sequence: TGCGCCAGCAGCTTTCGACAGGCGAACACTGAAGCTTTCTTT. Amino acids: CASSFRQANTEAFF. J is TRBJ1-1 and V is TRBV5-1; possible D gene TRBD1, 6 bases. Germline-derived CDR1 and CDR2 are SGHRS and YFSETQ. V was pared by 2 bases and J by 1 base, with 9 bases between. The CDR3 has 14 amino acids.

This clonotype was picked up a small number of times. The junction and the germline gene differ at one end; a read error may be behind it. This chain uses TRBV6-4 with TRBJ1-1; the match to TRBD1 covers 9 bases. The CDR3 covers 15 residues. The germline V gene encodes CDR1 MRHNA and CDR2 SNTAGT. CDR3 in amino acids: CASSLDRGKNTEAFF. The DNA of the CDR3 is TGCGCCAGCTCCCTGGACAGGGGTAAGAACACTGAAGCTTTCTTT.

The V call is TRBV6-5, the J call TRBJ1-4; no firm D call. Germline V gives CDR1 MNHEY, CDR2 SVGAGI. CDR3 length equals 13 residues. The V end was cut by 5 bases, the J end by 2 bases, with 6 bases between. This CDR3 reads CASSGQTNEKLFF. CDR3 nucleotides: TGTGCCAGCAGTGGTCAGACTAATGAAAAACTGTTTTTT.

There are a few counts of this clonotype. This chain links TRBV6-5 with TRBJ2-3, with D perhaps TRBD1 or TRBD2 (5 bases each). There are 15 residues in the CDR3. Germline-derived CDR1 and CDR2 are MNHEY and SVGAGI. V lost 5 bases and J lost 6, with 18 bases in between. The CDR3 nucleotides read TGTGCCAGCAGTCAAGACCCCTTGGGGGATGATACGCAGTATTTT. Translated: CASSQDPLGDDTQYF.

This sequence joins TRBV6-5 and TRBJ2-7; 9 bases line up with TRBD1. CDR3 size: 13 residues. After removal of 0 bases from V and 7 bases from J, the junction contained 1 base not matched to a gene. The germline V gene has CDR1 MNHEY and CDR2 SVGAGI. The CDR3 region is CASSYSGTGEQYF. The CDR3 DNA sequence: TGTGCCAGCAGTTACTCGGGGACAGGGGAGCAGTACTTC.

CDR3 sequence reads: CASSYWGGQAFF. In DNA form, the CDR3 reads TGTGCCAGCAGTTACTGGGGGGGGCAAGCTTTCTTT. The rearrangement joins TRBV6-5 to TRBJ1-1; D perhaps matches TRBD1 (6 bases). Trimming removed 1 base from V and 9 bases from J, with 9 bases in between. The CDR3 totals 12 residues. Germline CDR1 MNHEY, CDR2 SVGAGI.

The chain combines TRBV20-1 with TRBJ1-3; 10 bases fit TRBD1. Trimming cost V 3 bases and J 2 bases; bases outside gene matches: 4. The CDR3 runs 15 residues. CDR1 is DFQATT, CDR2 SNEGSKA, per germline (reference sequence). The CDR3 DNA follows: TGCAGTGCTAGTGCCGGGACAGGGGCTGGAAACACCATATATTTT. This gives the protein CSASAGTGAGNTIYF.

This clonotype occurred many times. This CDR3 is CASSVEMGQFAAFF. As DNA, the CDR3 is TGTGCCAGCAGTGTGGAAATGGGACAGTTTGCAGCTTTCTTT. The gene calls are TRBV12-3 or TRBV12-4 and TRBJ1-1, with 7 bases fitting TRBD1. This CDR3 is built from 14 residues. V dropped 5 bases and J dropped 10; count of bases not matched to a gene: 13.

CDR3 DNA: TGTGCCAGCGTCCGCACAGGAAACTATGGCTACACCTTC. It specifies CASVRTGNYGYTF. This chain uses TRBV9 with TRBJ1-2, with D possibly matching TRBD1 (5 bases). Germline V gene lookup returns CDR1 SGDLS and CDR2 YYNGEE. Trimming pared 7 bases from V and 2 bases from J, leaving 12 bases between. CDR3 length: 13 residues. Supplemented by reference TRBV9 and TRBJ1-2, the full variable domain reads DSGVTQTPKHLITATGQRVTLRCSPRSGDLSVYWYQQSLDQGLQFLIQYYNGEERAKGNILERFSAQQFPDLHSELNLSSLELGDSALYFCASVRTGNYGYTFGSGTRLTVV.

This clonotype was found many times. The chain couples TRBV5-1 to TRBJ1-6; D is uncertain. V was trimmed by 4 bases and J by 5 bases, leaving 7 bases between them. This CDR3 spans 13 amino acids. Germline V gene sequence: CDR1 SGHRS, CDR2 YFSETQ. The CDR3 DNA follows: TGCGCCAGCAGCCATGGCGATAATTCACCCCTCCACTTT. This codes for CASSHGDNSPLHF.

The chain joins TRBV18 to TRBJ2-2, with 7 bases lining up with TRBD1. V lost 3 bases to trimming and J lost 0 bases; unmatched junction nucleotides: 4. The CDR3 loop spans 16 amino acids. Looked up from germline, CDR1 is KGHSH and CDR2 is LQKENI. CDR3 coding DNA: TGTGCCAGCTCACCCCAGACAGGGACGAACACCGGGGAGCTGTTTTTT. Encoded protein: CASSPQTGTNTGELFF.

V gene TRBV20-1 combines with J gene TRBJ1-6; 10 bases map to TRBD1. The CDR3 length is 16 residues. From germline, CDR1 is DFQATT and CDR2 SNEGSKA (reference sequence). J lost 3 bases, V lost 2 bases, and 4 bases had no gene match. The CDR3 sequence is CSARKWDRGYNSPLHF. CDR3 bases: TGCAGTGCTAGAAAATGGGACAGGGGCTATAATTCACCCCTCCACTTT.

There are a few counts of this clonotype. This chain links TRBV24-1 with TRBJ2-3; D is unclear. V was shortened by 4 bases and J by 5 bases, with 9 bases between the two germline ends. Germline CDR1 and CDR2: KGHDR and SFDVKD. This CDR3 comprises 13 residues. The CDR3 spells CATSDLQVDTQYF. Written as DNA, the CDR3 is TGTGCCACCAGTGACTTGCAGGTAGATACGCAGTATTTT.

This chain uses TRBV7-9 with TRBJ2-2, with unresolved D. From germline, CDR1 is SEHNR and CDR2 FQNEAQ (reference sequence). Trimming cost V 1 base and J 6 bases, with 12 bases left between them. The CDR3 loop spans 15 amino acids. The DNA for the CDR3 is TGTGCCAGCAGCTTAGTGTGGGCTAGAGCCGGGGAGCTGTTTTTT. It is translated as CASSLVWARAGELFF.

The chain carries TRBV3-1 and TRBJ2-7, with D perhaps matching TRBD1 (5 bases). V lost 4 bases and J lost 6, with 13 bases in between. The CDR3 has 13 residues. Germline V gene data show CDR1 as LGHDT and CDR2 as YNNKEL (reference sequence). CDR3 residues: CASSLSGAREQYF. The CDR3 region has the DNA TGTGCCAGCAGCCTAAGTGGGGCCCGCGAGCAGTACTTC.

This clonotype showed up many times. The genes are TRBV12-3 or TRBV12-4 and TRBJ2-1, with a weak D call TRBD2 (6 bases). The CDR3 is made up of 11 amino acids. The V end lost 7 bases, the J end lost 7 bases, and 8 bases lay between the germline ends. CDR3 loop: CASIRENEQFF. The CDR3 bases are TGTGCCAGCATCCGGGAGAATGAGCAGTTCTTC.

This clonotype was detected ten times or more. The gene calls are TRBV6-5 and TRBJ1-1, with TRBD1 matching 8 bases. Trimming cost V 2 bases and J 8 bases; bases outside gene matches: 7. The germline gives CDR1 MNHEY, CDR2 SVGAGI. The CDR3 extends over 14 amino acids. The CDR3 DNA reads TGTGCCAGCAGTTACACCGGGACAGGCGTCGAAGCTTTCTTT. It translates to CASSYTGTGVEAFF.

V usage is TRBV7-8 and J usage is TRBJ2-1; TRBD2 aligns across 7 bases. V trimming: 5 bases; J trimming: 0 bases; junction bases outside the gene matches: 10. CDR3 length equals 17 residues. Germline V gives CDR1 SGHVS, CDR2 FQNEAQ. In DNA form, the CDR3 reads TGTGCCAGCAGCCCCGGGAGTCTAGCGGCCTCCTACAATGAGCAGTTCTTC. Translating gives CASSPGSLAASYNEQFF.

The rearrangement uses TRBV5-5 and TRBJ2-3; TRBD2 matches at 7 bases. Germline V gives CDR1 SGHKS, CDR2 YYEKEE (reference sequence). CDR3 length: 14 amino acids. The V and J ends lost 1 base and 4 bases, in that order; junction bases with no gene match: 3. The CDR3 protein is CASSLRGGPDTQYF. The CDR3 DNA follows: TGTGCCAGCAGCTTGAGGGGAGGGCCAGATACGCAGTATTTT. The entire variable domain, with the rest obtained from reference TRBV5-5 and TRBJ2-3, is as follows: DAGVTQSPTHLIKTRGQQVTLRCSPISGHKSVSWYQQVLGQGPQFIFQYYEKEERGRGNFPDRFSARQFPNYSSELNVNALLLGDSALYLCASSLRGGPDTQYFGPGTRLTVL.

In its sample, this clonotype was seen a few times. The rearrangement joins TRBV4-3 to TRBJ2-7; D is ambiguous. The germline gives CDR1 LGHNA, CDR2 YSLEER. Trimming took off 0 bases at V and 1 base at J, with 13 bases between the two ends. The CDR3 totals 16 residues. The CDR3 coding sequence is TGCGCCAGCAGCCAAGAGGGAACAGACCGGTCCTACGAGCAGTACTTC. Its protein product is CASSQEGTDRSYEQYF.

The chain is built from TRBV10-3 and TRBJ2-7, with a weak D call TRBD1 (5 bases). Germline assignment: CDR1 ENHRY and CDR2 SYGVKD. CDR3 length: 13 residues. Between the trimmed V and J ends, which lost 5 bases and 2 bases, there was a span of 10 bases. CDR3 amino acids: CAISQTEPYEQYF. The CDR3 region has the DNA TGTGCCATCAGTCAGACAGAACCCTACGAGCAGTACTTC.